Sequencing of this TCR beta chain was carried out in a study of CD8 T cells in ankylosing spondylitis. Study-wide results and caveats: Disease-associated clones were reportedly significantly overrepresented in matched ankylosing spondylitis synovial fluid. Some motif variants were previously reported in reactive arthritis synovial fluid and blood.

As concerns this clonotype: Its antigen is still unknown. A much larger clone differs by one base, so this may be a read error.

The CDR3 is 11 amino acids. Trimming at V came to 8 bases and at J to 14 bases, leaving 9 bases not matched to a gene. Quantitative barcoded 5'-RACE was used to prepare TCR beta libraries. TCRdb reprocessed the 5' RACE reads via MiXCR and lists one record per CDR3 protein. This sample has around 220,000 distinct CDR3 sequences; under 12% occur once, and the top ten carry under 25%. The receptor's source is a male donor with ankylosing spondylitis or in good health (not recorded which). The gene calls are TRBV12-3 or TRBV12-4 and TRBJ1-2; 9 positions match TRBD1. Sequenced input: blood, either unsorted or a sorted T cell fraction (not recorded which). The DNA of the CDR3 is TGTGCCAGCGCCCATGGACAGGGGAGGACCTTC. Protein product: CASAHGQGRTF.